This T cell receptor (beta chain) is from a study of T cells in Graves' hyperthyroidism and ophthalmopathy. Study overall: Initial diagnosis, before any treatment, was when peripheral blood was collected.

Clinical symptoms, serum thyroxine and TRAb, thyroid ultrasound and orbital computed tomography were used for the diagnoses. Amplification of TCR beta CDR3 regions was performed using RNA transcripts as template. The HTBI set primed first-round TCR CDR3 RT-PCR. TCRdb reanalysed the multiplex PCR reads using MiXCR and keeps one entry per CDR3 protein. The sample lists about 600,000 distinct CDR3 sequences, approximately 15% occurring once. The CDR3 has 15 residues. V was cut by 7 bases and J by 2 bases, with 14 bases left in between. Germline lookup yields CDR1 MNHEY and CDR2 SVGEGT. This chain uses TRBV6-2 or TRBV6-3 with TRBJ2-2; D is unresolved. The sample consisted of blood. This sequence originates from a woman in her late teens or twenties with Graves' ophthalmopathy. CDR3 in amino acids: CASMGWLPNTGELFF. CDR3 DNA sequence: TGTGCCAGCATGGGATGGCTACCTAACACCGGGGAGCTGTTTTTT.